Following are 26 T cell receptor beta chains from one sample sequenced in a study of T cells in Graves' hyperthyroidism and ophthalmopathy. Amplification yielded TCR beta CDR3 regions, with RNA transcripts as the source. Using the HTBI primer set, a first-round RT-PCR was run on the TCR CDR3. TCRdb re-called the multiplex PCR reads through MiXCR, storing one row per CDR3 protein. Here the sample spans about 290,000 distinct CDR3 sequences, approximately 12% being singletons. Sequencing input: blood. The source is a woman between 25 and 40 years old with Graves' hyperthyroidism that later progressed to Graves' ophthalmopathy.

The chain has TRBV5-1 and TRBJ2-1; tentatively, D is TRBD2 (6 bases). CDR3 length equals 15 residues. Germline V gene data show CDR1 as SGHRS and CDR2 as YFSETQ. V was trimmed by 3 bases and J by 3 bases, leaving 13 bases between them. The CDR3 sequence is CASSSRDWVYNEQFF. The DNA of the CDR3 is TGCGCCAGCAGCTCCCGGGACTGGGTCTACAATGAGCAGTTCTTC.

This clonotype appeared many times. The V and J genes are TRBV6-1 and TRBJ1-5, with D possibly TRBD1 on 5 matching bases. Trimming took off 8 bases at V and 7 bases at J, with 15 bases between the two ends. The germline V gene encodes CDR1 MNHNS and CDR2 SASEGT. The CDR3 contains 13 residues. Here the CDR3 DNA reads TGTGCCAGCGGGGGGGGGGTGTGGCAGCCCCAGCATTTT. Protein sequence: CASGGGVWQPQHF.

This clonotype occurred a few times. This chain's CDR3 is CASSLVGQGLAGELFF. The CDR3 DNA sequence: TGTGCCAGCAGCTTAGTAGGACAGGGTTTGGCCGGGGAGCTGTTTTTT. The chain employs TRBV5-6 and TRBJ2-2; 8 bases match TRBD1. V shed 2 bases and J 6 bases; nucleotides not matched to a gene: 9. Germline-derived CDR1 and CDR2 are SGHDT and YYEEEE. This CDR3 is built from 16 residues. Variable domain in full (rest from reference TRBV5-6 and TRBJ2-2): DAGVTQSPTHLIKTRGQQVTLRCSPKSGHDTVSWYQQALGQGPQFIFQYYEEEERQRGNFPDRFSGHQFPNYSSELNVNALLLGDSALYLCASSLVGQGLAGELFFGEGSRLTVL.

This clonotype was seen more than once but under ten times. The chain couples TRBV4-3 to TRBJ2-3; D is possibly TRBD1 (6 bases). This CDR3 region has 16 residues. CDR1 is LGHNA, CDR2 YSLEER, per germline. Trimming cost V 3 bases and J 2 bases, with 15 bases left between them. CDR3 region: CASSQDRRMSTDTQYF. CDR3 sequence (DNA): TGCGCCAGCAGCCAGGACAGACGGATGTCCACAGATACGCAGTATTTT.

At least ten counts were recorded for this clonotype. The chain joins TRBV30 to TRBJ1-6, with 7 bases lining up with TRBD1. The length of the CDR3 is 14 residues. Germline values: CDR1 GTSNPN, CDR2 SVGIG (reference sequence). With V trimmed by 6 bases and J by 7 bases, 9 bases remained unmatched. The CDR3 is CACAVGQLNSPLHF. The DNA of the CDR3 is TGTGCCTGCGCTGTGGGACAGCTAAATTCACCCCTCCACTTT. The entire variable domain, with the rest obtained from reference TRBV30 and TRBJ1-6, is as follows: SQTIHQWPATLVQPVGSPLSLECTVEGTSNPNLYWYRQAAGRGLQLLFYSVGIGQISSEVPQNLSASRPQDRQFILSSKKLLLSDSGFYLCACAVGQLNSPLHFGNGTRLTVT.

The table lists this clonotype with many counts. The chain combines TRBV12-3 or TRBV12-4 with TRBJ1-1; 11 positions agree with TRBD1. V was pared by 6 bases and J by 5 bases, with 8 bases of the junction left unmatched. This CDR3 spans 15 amino acids. CDR3 sequence: CASSITGTGGTEAFF. CDR3 nucleotides: TGTGCCAGCAGCATAACCGGGACAGGGGGAACTGAAGCTTTCTTT.

This clonotype was picked up many times. The rearrangement uses TRBV20-1 and TRBJ2-1; possible D gene TRBD2, 6 bases. CDR3 length: 16 residues. Germline-derived CDR1 and CDR2 are DFQATT and SNEGSKA (reference sequence). Between the trimmed V and J ends, which lost 3 bases and 2 bases, there was a span of 17 bases. DNA of the CDR3: TGCAGTGCTAGGGGATCACGGGACTTCACCTACAATGAGCAGTTCTTC. As protein: CSARGSRDFTYNEQFF.

The sample holds many counts of this clonotype. This chain uses TRBV19 with TRBJ1-2; D gene unclear. CDR1 and CDR2 (germline): LNHDA, SQIVND (reference sequence). Trimming cost V 2 bases and J 3 bases, with 13 bases left between them. The CDR3 is made up of 15 amino acids. This chain's CDR3 is CASSIRRAPDYGYTF. The CDR3 nucleotides read TGTGCCAGTAGTATACGGAGGGCTCCGGACTATGGCTACACCTTC.

Ten or more counts support this clonotype. The chain joins TRBV9 to TRBJ1-2; D gene uncertain. This CDR3 contains 14 residues. V dropped 0 bases and J dropped 3 bases, with 9 bases sitting between them. CDR1 and CDR2 (germline): SGDLS, YYNGEE. The CDR3 DNA sequence: TGTGCCAGCAGCGTAGGGGAGCAGGACTATGGCTACACCTTC. Its protein product is CASSVGEQDYGYTF.

This clonotype was counted ten times or more. The chain uses TRBV7-6 and TRBJ2-7; 14 bases align to TRBD2. The CDR3 covers 14 residues. Germline trimming cut 5 bases from V and 3 bases from J; bases unmatched to any gene: 0. Per germline, CDR1 SGHVS and CDR2 FNYEAQ. This CDR3 is CASSGLAGGYEQYF. The CDR3 DNA follows: TGTGCCAGCAGCGGACTAGCGGGAGGCTACGAGCAGTACTTC.

This clonotype was counted at least ten times. The gene calls are TRBV4-2 and TRBJ2-7; 13 positions match TRBD2. The CDR3 consists of 19 residues. V lost 0 bases and J lost 2; bases outside the gene matches: 10. Germline-derived CDR1 and CDR2 are LGHNA and YNFKEQ. Here the CDR3 DNA reads TGTGCCAGCAGCCAAGAACTAGGACTAGCGGGAGAAAGTCCCTACGAGCAGTACTTC. This codes for CASSQELGLAGESPYEQYF.

At least ten counts were recorded for this clonotype. This rearrangement joins TRBV28 to TRBJ2-1; possible D gene TRBD1, 5 bases. Germline assignment: CDR1 MDHEN and CDR2 SYDVKM. CDR3 size: 14 residues. The V end was cut by 8 bases, the J end by 1 base, with 12 bases between. CDR3 in amino acids: CASGLGLSYNEQFF. Here the CDR3 DNA reads TGTGCCAGCGGCTTGGGGCTATCCTACAATGAGCAGTTCTTC.

In its sample, this clonotype was seen a few times. V and J are TRBV5-6 and TRBJ2-2; D remains ambiguous. Germline assignment: CDR1 SGHDT and CDR2 YYEEEE. The CDR3 spans 15 residues. V lost 3 bases and J lost 5, with 14 bases in between. Here the CDR3 reads CASSSIGIGTGELFF. CDR3 nucleotides: TGTGCCAGCAGCTCCATTGGGATAGGGACCGGGGAGCTGTTTTTT.

The rearrangement links TRBV9 to TRBJ2-2, with 8 bases identical to TRBD1. The CDR3 has 15 amino acids. Germline V lookup: CDR1 SGDLS, CDR2 YYNGEE. Trimming took 2 bases from V and 1 from J; bases not matched to a gene: 1. The CDR3 sequence is CASSVGQENTGELFF. DNA of the CDR3: TGTGCCAGCAGCGTGGGACAGGAGAACACCGGGGAGCTGTTTTTT.

Many counts were recorded for this clonotype. This sequence joins TRBV28 and TRBJ1-1, with D perhaps matching TRBD1 (5 bases). Between the trimmed V and J ends, which lost 5 bases and 0 bases, there was a span of 10 bases. The CDR3 covers 14 residues. Germline V gene lookup returns CDR1 MDHEN and CDR2 SYDVKM. Here the CDR3 DNA reads TGTGCCAGCAGTGGGGCAGGAATGAACACTGAAGCTTTCTTT. Protein product: CASSGAGMNTEAFF. The full variable domain, its missing parts supplied by reference TRBV28 and TRBJ1-1, is DVKVTQSSRYLVKRTGEKVFLECVQDMDHENMFWYRQDPGLGLRLIYFSYDVKMKEKGDIPEGYSVSREKKERFSLILESASTNQTSMYLCASSGAGMNTEAFFGQGTRLTVV.

The chain combines TRBV6-1 with TRBJ1-5; D may be TRBD1 (5 bases). The CDR3 runs to 17 residues. V was pared by 8 bases and J by 0 bases, with 20 bases between. Per germline, CDR1 MNHNS and CDR2 SASEGT. CDR3 in amino acids: CASDLTAGGYSNQPQHF. The DNA for the CDR3 is TGTGCCAGCGATCTAACCGCGGGGGGGTATAGCAATCAGCCCCAGCATTTT.

This clonotype was counted at least ten times. One end of the junction does not line up with germline, which may come from a read error. CDR3: CATTGGYGTNTQYF. The CDR3 DNA sequence: TGTGCCACCACTGGGGGTTACGGCACAAATACGCAGTATTTT. The chain uses TRBV28 and TRBJ2-3; D may match TRBD1 or TRBD2 (5 bases each). Germline V gene sequence: CDR1 MDHEN, CDR2 SYDVKM. This CDR3 is 14 amino acids long.

This clonotype was recorded many times. The gene calls are TRBV7-2 and TRBJ2-5; D perhaps matches TRBD2 (6 bases). Looked up from germline, CDR1 is SGHTA and CDR2 is FQGNSA. This CDR3 contains 16 residues. Trimming took off 5 bases at V and 4 bases at J, with 20 bases between the two ends. In DNA form, the CDR3 reads TGTGCCAGCAGCCATAGAGGGCGCGGGGTGGGAGAGACCCAGTACTTC. Translating it yields CASSHRGRGVGETQYF.

In its sample, this clonotype was seen many times. This chain connects TRBV2 to TRBJ2-1; D remains unclear. The germline V gene has CDR1 SNHLY and CDR2 FYNNEI. The CDR3 is 13 amino acids. V lost 8 bases to trimming and J lost 7 bases, with 15 bases between them. The CDR3 loop reads CASGIEDSNEQFF. In nucleotides, the CDR3 is TGTGCCAGCGGGATAGAAGATTCTAATGAGCAGTTCTTC.

This clonotype was counted ten times or more. The chain recombines TRBV3-2 with TRBJ2-7. TRBV3-2 is labeled a pseudogene. This CDR3 comprises 14 residues. CDR3 loop: CASSQVRFSYEQYF. The DNA for the CDR3 is TGTGCCAGCAGCCAAGTTCGCTTCTCCTACGAGCAGTACTTC.

This clonotype came up many times. This sequence joins TRBV14 and TRBJ2-1; D perhaps matches TRBD2 (5 bases). Trimming cost V 5 bases and J 5 bases, with 10 bases left between them. This CDR3 contains 13 residues. The germline CDR1 and CDR2 sequences are SGHDN and FVKESK. The CDR3, as DNA: TGTGCCAGCAGCTTCGGACTCAACAATGAGCAGTTCTTC. Its protein product is CASSFGLNNEQFF.

This clonotype was detected many times. The chain carries TRBV12-3 or TRBV12-4 and TRBJ2-7; 10 bases are shared with TRBD1. The trim removed 7 bases at V and 6 bases at J, leaving 9 bases unmatched. This CDR3 contains 14 residues. CDR3 sequence reads: CASTVGDRGGEQYF. CDR3 in DNA: TGTGCCAGCACCGTGGGGGACAGGGGAGGCGAGCAGTACTTC.

This clonotype was found many times. The CDR3 sequence is CASSLDALWGTDTQYF. CDR3 DNA sequence: TGCGCCAGCAGCTTGGACGCCCTGTGGGGCACAGATACGCAGTATTTT. The chain joins TRBV5-1 to TRBJ2-3, with no clear D. Germline V lookup: CDR1 SGHRS, CDR2 YFSETQ. The CDR3 runs to 16 residues. V lost 0 bases and J 1 base, leaving 12 bases between the germline ends.

This clonotype came up a few times. This chain joins TRBV24-1 and TRBJ2-1, with D perhaps matching TRBD2 (6 bases). Trimming removed 7 bases at V and 8 bases at J, with 11 bases between. The CDR3 has 12 amino acids. Germline CDR1 KGHDR, CDR2 SFDVKD. DNA for the CDR3: TGTGCCACCAGCCAGTGGGGGGATGAGCAGTTCTTC. Its translation is CATSQWGDEQFF.

CDR3 region: CASRYRSGNTIYF. In DNA, the CDR3 is TGTGCCAGCAGATACAGGTCTGGAAACACCATATATTTT. The chain uses TRBV2 and TRBJ1-3, with a possible D match to TRBD1 (5 bases). The CDR3 loop spans 13 amino acids. CDR1 SNHLY and CDR2 FYNNEI come from the germline V gene. The V end lost 6 bases, the J end lost 1 base, and 7 bases lay between the germline ends. Complete variable domain (other parts from reference TRBV2 and TRBJ1-3): EPEVTQTPSHQVTQMGQEVILRCVPISNHLYFYWYRQILGQKVEFLVSFYNNEISEKSEIFDDQFSVERPDGSNFTLKIRSTKLEDSAMYFCASRYRSGNTIYFGEGSWLTVV.

This clonotype was picked up one time. The V gene is TRBV6-5, the J gene TRBJ2-1, with 7 positions matching TRBD2. Losses at the gene ends were 0 bases for V and 5 bases for J; bases not matched to a gene: 4. The CDR3 runs 15 residues. CDR1 and CDR2 (germline): MNHEY, SVGAGI. In DNA form, the CDR3 reads TGTGCCAGCAGTTACTCGAGGACTAGAAACAATGAGCAGTTCTTC. Amino acids: CASSYSRTRNNEQFF.